These T cell receptor beta chains were read from a single sample in a study of early T cells in non-severe SARS-CoV-2 infection. TCRdb passed the 5' RACE reads through MiXCR, listing each CDR3 protein once. The sample carries roughly 65,000 distinct CDR3 sequences, 9.5% to 13% recorded once. The sequenced material came from whole blood. Receptors were obtained from an adult who was a healthcare worker with PCR-confirmed SARS-CoV-2 infection or an uninfected control (not recorded which). Each CDR3 is given with its conserved first and last residue. D genes are given only for firm matches. Size is stated for part of the rows, as once, few or many counts, or as a class when the clone is expanded.

j_call clone_size d_call v_call cdr3_aa cdr3_nt
TRBJ2-7 few NA TRBV11-2 CASSKLGYEQYF TGTGCCAGCAGTAAGCTAGGGTACGAGCAGTACTTC
TRBJ2-3 few NA TRBV7-6 CASSFSAGKSTDTQYF TGTGCCAGCAGCTTCTCCGCGGGGAAGAGCACAGATACGCAGTATTTT
TRBJ2-7 NA TRBD1 TRBV7-2 CASSIWTGNSYEQYF TGTGCCAGCAGCATATGGACAGGGAATTCCTACGAGCAGTACTTC
TRBJ1-5 NA NA TRBV28 CASSPLLRTQHF TGTGCCAGCAGTCCACTACTCCGGACCCAGCATTTT
TRBJ1-3 few NA TRBV28 CASSFRTPENTIYF TGTGCCAGCAGTTTCAGGACACCAGAAAACACCATATATTTT
TRBJ2-5 many TRBD1 TRBV25-1 CASSWGQGEETQYF TGTGCCAGCAGTTGGGGACAGGGGGAGGAGACCCAGTACTTC
TRBJ2-5 many NA TRBV15 CATSRESPRVSWETQYF TGTGCCACCAGCAGAGAATCCCCCAGGGTGTCATGGGAGACCCAGTACTTC
TRBJ1-2 few TRBD1 TRBV29-1 CSVGQANYGYTF TGCAGCGTGGGACAGGCGAACTATGGCTACACCTTC
TRBJ2-7 few NA TRBV20-1 CSARILYEQYF TGCAGTGCTAGAATACTCTACGAGCAGTACTTC
TRBJ2-1 many TRBD2 TRBV3-1 CASSRREVEQFF TGTGCCAGCAGCCGGCGGGAGGTTGAGCAGTTCTTC
TRBJ1-2 few TRBD1 TRBV12-3/TRBV12-4 CASSPGQGHYGYTF TGTGCCAGCAGCCCGGGACAGGGCCACTATGGCTACACCTTC
TRBJ2-1 NA TRBD2 TRBV20-1 CSARTLAAYNEQFF TGCAGTGCTAGAACACTAGCGGCCTACAATGAGCAGTTCTTC
TRBJ1-5 many TRBD1 TRBV3-1 CASSQTGYSNQPQHF TGTGCCAGCAGTCAGACAGGGTATAGCAATCAGCCCCAGCATTTT
TRBJ2-1 few NA TRBV13 CASSPSSRIHEQFF TGTGCCAGCAGCCCCTCATCTAGGATCCATGAGCAGTTCTTC
TRBJ1-5 NA NA TRBV6-1 CASSEPLGSNQPQHF TGTGCCAGCAGTGAACCTTTAGGCAGCAATCAGCCCCAGCATTTT
TRBJ2-2 NA NA TRBV12-3/TRBV12-4 CASSLGVAANTGELFF TGTGCCAGCAGTTTGGGAGTAGCGGCGAACACCGGGGAGCTGTTTTTT
TRBJ1-1 many NA TRBV20-1 CSAGEGDFEAFF TGCAGTGCTGGGGAGGGGGACTTTGAAGCTTTCTTT
TRBJ2-7 few NA TRBV4-2 CASSQSQTTPYGEQYF TGTGCCAGCAGCCAATCCCAGACCACCCCCTACGGGGAGCAGTACTTC
TRBJ1-5 many NA TRBV18 CASSPKEGNQPQHF TGTGCCAGCTCACCAAAGGAGGGGAATCAGCCCCAGCATTTT
TRBJ2-7 NA TRBD2 TRBV12-3/TRBV12-4 CASSEGLAGGYEQYF TGTGCCAGCAGTGAGGGACTAGCGGGGGGCTACGAGCAGTACTTC
TRBJ1-4 many NA TRBV28 CASSRQVQSEKLFF TGTGCCAGCAGTAGACAGGTCCAGAGTGAAAAACTGTTTTTT
TRBJ2-1 many NA TRBV20-1 CSARADGGTLYYTSYNEQFF TGCAGTGCTAGAGCCGACGGCGGGACTTTATACTACACCTCCTACAATGAGCAGTTCTTC
TRBJ2-5 few NA TRBV6-2/TRBV6-3 CASRIGTAQETQYF TGTGCCAGCCGAATTGGGACCGCTCAAGAGACCCAGTACTTC
TRBJ1-1 many NA TRBV20-1 CSASLQNKAEAFF TGCAGTGCTAGTTTACAGAATAAAGCCGAAGCTTTCTTT
TRBJ2-1 few NA TRBV11-3 CASSLDTYNEQFF TGTGCCAGCAGCTTGGATACTTACAATGAGCAGTTCTTC
TRBJ2-5 few TRBD1 TRBV29-1 CSVDPGTGIETQYF TGCAGCGTTGACCCCGGGACAGGGATCGAGACCCAGTACTTC
TRBJ2-1 few TRBD2 TRBV6-4 CASSDKREGNEQFF TGTGCCAGCAGTGACAAGCGGGAGGGCAATGAGCAGTTCTTC
TRBJ2-7 many NA TRBV28 CASSTPAPLDGQEDEQYF TGTGCCAGCAGTACTCCCGCTCCCCTGGACGGGCAGGAGGACGAGCAGTACTTC
TRBJ1-5 few NA TRBV28 CASSRWDQPQHF TGTGCCAGCAGTCGTTGGGATCAGCCCCAGCATTTT
TRBJ1-2 few NA TRBV19 CASSIAGGQLYYGYTF TGTGCCAGTAGTATAGCGGGTGGACAGCTCTATTATGGCTACACCTTC
TRBJ2-2 NA TRBD1 TRBV19 CASQTGWNTGELFF TGTGCCAGCCAGACAGGGTGGAACACCGGGGAGCTGTTTTTT
TRBJ2-3 NA NA TRBV5-1 CASSRGTADTQYF TGCGCCAGCAGCCGCGGGACGGCAGATACGCAGTATTTT
TRBJ1-2 NA NA TRBV12-3/TRBV12-4 CASSLSASNYGYTF TGTGCCAGCAGTTTGAGTGCTTCTAACTATGGCTACACCTTC
TRBJ2-2 many NA TRBV9 CASSVDSGNTGELFF TGTGCCAGCAGCGTAGATAGCGGTAACACCGGGGAGCTGTTTTTT
TRBJ2-1 many NA TRBV24-1 CATSDPYNEQFF TGTGCCACCAGTGACCCTTACAATGAGCAGTTCTTC
TRBJ1-2 few NA TRBV5-6 CASRAVTSANYGYTF TGTGCCAGCAGGGCGGTGACCTCAGCTAACTATGGCTACACCTTC
TRBJ1-2 few NA TRBV6-5 CASRNLNYGYTF TGTGCCAGCAGAAACCTTAACTATGGCTACACCTTC
TRBJ1-3 NA NA TRBV6-5 CASSSLGERDTIYF TGTGCCAGCAGTTCTCTGGGGGAAAGGGACACCATATATTTT
TRBJ1-3 many TRBD1 TRBV3-1 CASSPNGGQSSGNTIYF TGTGCCAGCAGCCCTAACGGGGGACAGTCCTCTGGAAACACCATATATTTT
TRBJ1-4 many NA TRBV7-2 CASSLTGTRNEKLFF TGTGCCAGCAGCTTAACCGGGACAAGAAATGAAAAACTGTTTTTT
TRBJ1-3 many NA TRBV7-2 CASSLRFSGNTIYF TGTGCCAGCAGCTTACGATTCTCTGGAAACACCATATATTTT
TRBJ2-1 NA NA TRBV4-2 CASSQERGQYNEQFF TGTGCCAGCAGCCAAGAACGCGGGCAATACAATGAGCAGTTCTTC
TRBJ2-7 NA NA TRBV11-2 CASSSNRVRHEQYF TGTGCCAGCAGCTCGAACAGGGTCCGCCACGAGCAGTACTTC
TRBJ2-2 few NA TRBV25-1 CASSGGTGELFF TGTGCCAGCAGTGGGGGGACCGGGGAGCTGTTTTTT
TRBJ2-7 few TRBD1 TRBV12-3/TRBV12-4 CASSLGTGADEQYF TGTGCCAGCAGTTTGGGGACAGGGGCTGACGAGCAGTACTTC
TRBJ2-7 NA NA TRBV20-1 CSAKGTRDYEQYF TGCAGTGCTAAGGGGACCAGGGACTACGAGCAGTACTTC
TRBJ2-1 NA NA TRBV12-3/TRBV12-4 CASSPRAEQSF TGTGCCAGCAGTCCCCGAGCTGAGCAGTCCTTC
TRBJ2-1 few TRBD2 TRBV7-9 CASSFEGGKYNEQFF TGTGCCAGCAGCTTCGAGGGAGGGAAATACAATGAGCAGTTCTTC
TRBJ1-4 many NA TRBV7-9 CASSLKKDASHEKLFF TGTGCCAGCAGCCTAAAAAAGGACGCATCCCACGAAAAACTGTTTTTT
TRBJ2-1 few TRBD2 TRBV2 CASIVEAGGYNEQFF TGTGCCAGCATCGTCGAAGCGGGAGGGTACAATGAGCAGTTCTTC
TRBJ2-7 NA TRBD2 TRBV11-2 CASSITSGRSYEQYF TGTGCCAGCAGCATAACTAGCGGCCGCTCCTACGAGCAGTACTTC
TRBJ2-1 few NA TRBV6-1 CANGRNEQFF TGTGCCAATGGGCGCAATGAGCAGTTCTTC
TRBJ1-4 few NA TRBV5-6 CASSLVGGGPTNEKLFF TGTGCCAGCAGCTTGGTTGGTGGGGGACCAACTAATGAAAAACTGTTTTTT
TRBJ2-4 NA TRBD1 TRBV20-1 CSAREDRENIQYF TGCAGTGCTAGAGAGGACAGGGAAAACATTCAGTACTTC
TRBJ1-2 NA NA TRBV4-3 CASSQGLGYGYTF TGCGCCAGCAGCCAGGGGCTGGGCTATGGCTACACCTTC